These 21 T cell receptor beta chains came from one sample sequenced in a study of cytomegalovirus exposure and HLA in healthy donors. Use of 60 Vbeta and 13 Jbeta primers characterized the PCR. The assay was immunoSEQ multiplex PCR, and TCRdb's table has in-frame clones only and misses some. The top ten hold approximately 8% of the sample, which has 150,000 to 160,000 clones, roughly 77% seen once. Sequencing input: PBMCs. The receptors shown here come from a man aged 30 to 39 in good health and CMV-seropositive.

V is TRBV11-2 and J is TRBJ2-7; a weak D match, TRBD2 (6 bases). Trimming pared 7 bases from V and 0 bases from J, leaving 13 bases between. The length of the CDR3 is 14 residues. Germline V gene data show CDR1 as SGHAT and CDR2 as FQNNGV. The CDR3 loop is CASNRRRDSYEQYF. The CDR3 DNA is TGTGCCAGCAACAGGAGGCGGGACTCCTACGAGCAGTACTTC.

J is TRBJ1-1 and V is TRBV5-4; 7 nucleotides line up with TRBD1. Germline lookup yields CDR1 SGHNT and CDR2 YYREEE (reference sequence). The CDR3 covers 15 residues. The V and J ends lost 0 bases and 5 bases, in that order; junction bases with no gene match: 7. This CDR3 reads CASSLVGGKGTEAFF. CDR3 bases: TGTGCCAGCAGCTTGGTAGGGGGCAAGGGTACTGAAGCTTTCTTT. Combining the CDR3 with reference TRBV5-4 and TRBJ1-1 gives the whole variable domain ETGVTQSPTHLIKTRGQQVTLRCSSQSGHNTVSWYQQALGQGPQFIFQYYREEENGRGNFPPRFSGLQFPNYSSELNVNALELDDSALYLCASSLVGGKGTEAFFGQGTRLTVV.

J is TRBJ2-2 and V is TRBV7-9, with TRBD1 matching over 7 bases. V lost 5 bases to trimming and J lost 0 bases; unmatched junction nucleotides: 3. The V gene's germline CDR1 is SEHNR and CDR2 FQNEAQ (reference sequence). This CDR3 is 15 amino acids long. CDR3 nucleotide sequence: TGTGCCAGCAGCACCGGGACAGCGAACACCGGGGAGCTGTTTTTT. Protein: CASSTGTANTGELFF.

The chain joins TRBV5-1 to TRBJ2-5; 11 bases are a match to TRBD2. Germline V gene sequence: CDR1 SGHRS, CDR2 YFSETQ. This CDR3 comprises 16 residues. The V segment lost 4 bases and the J segment 5 bases; nucleotides outside the gene matches: 10. The chain's CDR3 is CASSLVPSGGQETQYF. CDR3 sequence (DNA): TGCGCCAGCAGCCTGGTACCTAGCGGGGGGCAGGAGACCCAGTACTTC.

This clone was found a few times. The V call is TRBV29-1, the J call TRBJ1-3; D gene uncertain. Germline CDR1 reads SQVTM; CDR2 reads ANQGSEA. The CDR3 sequence is 14 residues long. Trimming cost V 0 bases and J 0 bases, with 6 bases left between them. The CDR3 loop is CSVEDGGSGNTIYF. CDR3 in DNA: TGCAGCGTTGAAGACGGTGGCTCTGGAAACACCATATATTTT.

The rearrangement joins TRBV13 to TRBJ2-2; 14 nucleotides agree with TRBD2. The CDR3 totals 18 residues. V lost 1 base, J lost 5 bases, and 6 bases stayed unmatched. Germline CDR1 and CDR2: PRHDT and FYEKMQ (reference sequence). The CDR3 bases are TGTGCCAGCAGCTTAGTCCCCGGGACTAGCGGGGGAACCGGGGAGCTGTTTTTT. It codes for CASSLVPGTSGGTGELFF.

V and J are TRBV30 and TRBJ1-4, with D unclear. In germline, CDR1 is GTSNPN, CDR2 SVGIG (reference sequence). The germline V and J ends were trimmed by 0 bases and 8 bases, with 4 bases remaining between them. This CDR3 is 11 amino acids long. The CDR3 DNA follows: TGTGCCTGGAGTGTACAGGAAAAACTGTTTTTT. Its translation: CAWSVQEKLFF. Together with reference TRBV30 and TRBJ1-4, the CDR3 gives the full variable domain: SQTIHQWPATLVQPVGSPLSLECTVEGTSNPNLYWYRQAAGRGLQLLFYSVGIGQISSEVPQNLSASRPQDRQFILSSKKLLLSDSGFYLCAWSVQEKLFFGSGTQLSVL.

The chain joins TRBV5-4 to TRBJ2-5; TRBD2 matches at 7 bases. The V and J ends lost 2 bases and 6 bases, in that order; junction bases with no gene match: 7. This CDR3 contains 14 residues. Germline V lookup: CDR1 SGHNT, CDR2 YYREEE (reference sequence). Written as DNA, the CDR3 is TGTGCCAGCAGCTTATCCGGACTAGAAAAGACCCAGTACTTC. This encodes CASSLSGLEKTQYF.

The CDR3 loop is CASKQGSRVNTGELFF. The CDR3, as DNA: TGTGCCAGCAAGCAAGGTAGCAGGGTTAACACCGGGGAGCTGTTTTTT. V gene TRBV27 combines with J gene TRBJ2-2; D perhaps matches TRBD1 (5 bases). Germline V gives CDR1 MNHEY, CDR2 SMNVEV (reference sequence). The CDR3 has 16 residues. Trimming cost V 7 bases and J 2 bases, with 17 bases left between them.

The rearrangement links TRBV28 to TRBJ1-1; D is ambiguous. V lost 6 bases and J lost 5, with 16 bases in between. CDR1 MDHEN and CDR2 SYDVKM come from the germline V gene. CDR3 size: 14 residues. DNA of the CDR3: TGTGCCAGCAGCAATGGGTGGAGAGGGACTGAAGCTTTCTTT. Translating gives CASSNGWRGTEAFF.

Written as DNA, the CDR3 is TGTGCCAGCAGCCAAGAACCAGGGGGCCTAGCGAACACCGGGGAGCTGTTTTTT. This encodes CASSQEPGGLANTGELFF. The genes are TRBV4-2 and TRBJ2-2; 8 nucleotides agree with TRBD1. J lost 0 bases, V lost 0 bases, and 6 bases had no gene match. Germline V gives CDR1 LGHNA, CDR2 YNFKEQ. The CDR3 is made up of 18 amino acids.

The J gene is TRBJ1-2, the V gene TRBV29-1, with D unclear. Germline CDR1 reads SQVTM; CDR2 reads ANQGSEA. There are 12 residues in the CDR3. Trimming pared 4 bases from V and 2 bases from J, leaving 8 bases between. The CDR3 DNA sequence: TGCAGCGTTGGGAGCCTAAACTATGGCTACACCTTC. Amino acid sequence: CSVGSLNYGYTF. Filled out from reference TRBV29-1 and TRBJ1-2, the complete variable domain reads SAVISQKPSRDICQRGTSLTIQCQVDSQVTMMFWYRQQPGQSLTLIATANQGSEATYESGFVIDKFPISRPNLTFSTLTVSNMSPEDSSIYLCSVGSLNYGYTFGSGTRLTVV.

The gene calls are TRBV7-8 and TRBJ2-5, with D perhaps TRBD2 (5 bases). Gene TRBJ2-7 matches the end of the DNA better, so the J call may be wrong. Germline CDR1 SGHVS, CDR2 FQNEAQ. The CDR3 has 14 amino acids. The CDR3 is CASSLVAGAYEQYF. In DNA, the CDR3 is TGTGCCAGCAGCTTAGTGGCGGGTGCCTACGAGCAGTACTTC.

The J gene is TRBJ1-5, the V gene TRBV2; 8 bases fit TRBD1. The CDR3 has 15 amino acids. Trimming at V came to 7 bases and at J to 2 bases, leaving 7 bases not matched to a gene. CDR1 SNHLY and CDR2 FYNNEI come from the germline V gene. CDR3 amino acids: CASNQGAGGNQPQHF. Here the CDR3 DNA reads TGTGCCAGCAACCAGGGGGCTGGGGGCAATCAGCCCCAGCATTTT.

J is TRBJ2-5 and V is TRBV27, with 10 bases lining up with TRBD1. The ends lost 5 bases at V and 5 bases at J; junction bases unmatched: 8. The CDR3 length is 15 residues. CDR1 is MNHEY and CDR2 is SMNVEV in the germline V gene (reference sequence). The CDR3 protein is CASSQQTGGRETQYF. In DNA, the CDR3 is TGTGCCAGCAGTCAGCAGACAGGGGGCAGGGAGACCCAGTACTTC.

V gene TRBV7-2 combines with J gene TRBJ1-1, with 7 bases identical to TRBD1. The CDR3 is 14 residues long. Germline CDR1 SGHTA, CDR2 FQGNSA. J lost 3 bases, V lost 5 bases, and 6 bases had no gene match. The CDR3 sequence: CASSPWTGDTEAFF. DNA of the CDR3: TGTGCCAGCAGCCCTTGGACAGGCGACACTGAAGCTTTCTTT.

The rearrangement uses TRBV10-3 and TRBJ2-7; 10 nucleotides match TRBD2. The V gene end was trimmed by 2 bases and the J gene end by 12 bases; junction bases not matched to a gene: 4. CDR1 is ENHRY, CDR2 SYGVKD, per germline. This CDR3 has 12 residues. The CDR3 sequence is CAISEPTSGLYF. The DNA for the CDR3 is TGTGCCATCAGTGAGCCGACTAGCGGGTTGTACTTC.

The chain joins TRBV28 to TRBJ1-2, with D possibly matching TRBD1 (5 bases). The V end lost 2 bases, the J end lost 2 bases, and 9 bases lay between the germline ends. CDR3 length: 14 residues. Looked up from germline, CDR1 is MDHEN and CDR2 is SYDVKM. The CDR3 DNA reads as TGTGCCAGCAGTTTACAGGGATCAAACTATGGCTACACCTTC. Protein product: CASSLQGSNYGYTF.

This clone was seen only a few times. The chain couples TRBV25-1 to TRBJ2-7; 9 nucleotides align to TRBD1. CDR3 length equals 16 residues. From germline, CDR1 is MGHDK and CDR2 SYGVNS. J lost 2 bases, V lost 4 bases, and 9 bases had no gene match. The CDR3 DNA is TGTGCCAGCAGTGTCTCCCCGGGACAGGGAACCTACGAGCAGTACTTC. It codes for CASSVSPGQGTYEQYF.

V gene TRBV5-1 combines with J gene TRBJ2-5; 11 bases agree with TRBD2. CDR3 length: 17 amino acids. V lost 4 bases and J lost 5; bases outside the gene matches: 13. Germline V gives CDR1 SGHRS, CDR2 YFSETQ. The CDR3 DNA follows: TGCGCCAGCAGCCCCAAACCGGGACTAGCGGTCCCGGAGACCCAGTACTTC. Translating gives CASSPKPGLAVPETQYF.

V and J are TRBV5-1 and TRBJ2-2, with 10 bases matching TRBD2. This CDR3 has 16 residues. Per germline, CDR1 SGHRS and CDR2 YFSETQ. J lost 6 bases, V lost 9 bases, and 14 bases had no gene match. CDR3 nucleotide sequence: TGCGCCACCCGGGGGCTAGCGGGGGAAATCGCCGGGGAGCTGTTTTTT. Translation: CATRGLAGEIAGELFF.